This T cell receptor (beta chain) was captured by sequencing in a study of T cells in Graves' hyperthyroidism and ophthalmopathy. Study information: Peripheral blood was acquired at first diagnosis, ahead of any therapy whatsoever.

Whole-study results and caveats: Blood also contained most expanded thyroid clonotypes above 0.001.

This clonotype occurred many times. Its antigen is as yet unknown. Exclusion of a patient resulted from uncontrolled infection, other autoimmune disease, pregnancy or lactation. Germline-derived CDR1 and CDR2 are SGHRS and YFSETQ. Trimming left V 3 bases short and J 0 bases short, with 7 bases between. The CDR3 consists of 13 residues. Template material for amplifying TCR beta CDR3 regions consisted of RNA transcripts. HTBI primers drove first-round RT-PCR of the TCR CDR3. TCRdb independently ran MiXCR on the multiplex PCR reads; one entry per CDR3 protein. The table includes fewer than 900,000 distinct CDR3 sequences, roughly 20% detected once.

The receptor was derived from a woman between 50 and 59 years old with Graves' hyperthyroidism that later progressed to Graves' ophthalmopathy. Input material: blood. The chain carries TRBV5-1 and TRBJ2-7, with D tentatively TRBD1 (6 bases). In DNA, the CDR3 is TGCGCCAGCAGCTCAGGGGACTCCTACGAGCAGTACTTC. It codes for CASSSGDSYEQYF.